The next 14 T cell receptor beta chains were all read from a single sample in a study of blood T cell repertoires in COVID-19. Method: immunoSEQ multiplex PCR; TCRdb's copy keeps in-frame clones and lacks some. The table includes 100,000 to 150,000 clones, 88% detected once. Input material: peripheral blood. The receptors shown here come from a man aged 70-80 years with active COVID-19.

The chain is built from TRBV19 and TRBJ2-3; D gene unclear. Germline V gene sequence: CDR1 LNHDA, CDR2 SQIVND (reference sequence). Trimming took off 9 bases at V and 6 bases at J, with 16 bases between the two ends. The CDR3 runs to 13 residues. The CDR3 DNA reads TGTGCCAGCCCCTCTGGGCGTAGGGATACGCAGTATTTT. As protein: CASPSGRRDTQYF.

V usage is TRBV29-1 and J usage is TRBJ1-2; tentatively, D is TRBD1 (6 bases). Trimming shortened V by 5 bases and J by 5 bases, and 9 bases separated the two germline ends. This CDR3 comprises 11 residues. Germline V lookup: CDR1 SQVTM, CDR2 ANQGSEA. CDR3 region: CSVRQEYGYTF. In nucleotides, the CDR3 is TGCAGCGTTAGACAGGAGTATGGCTACACCTTC.

The chain combines TRBV2 with TRBJ1-2; 9 bases are shared with TRBD1. Germline V gene sequence: CDR1 SNHLY, CDR2 FYNNEI. CDR3 size: 15 residues. V shed 6 bases, J shed 8 bases, and the junction held 13 bases outside the gene matches. The CDR3 nucleotides are TGTGCCAGCAGCGGGACAGGGCCTGTGTCGGGGGGCTACACCTTC. It yields the protein CASSGTGPVSGGYTF.

The chain uses TRBV28 and TRBJ1-3; D may be TRBD1 (6 bases). This CDR3 has 14 amino acids. Germline V CDR1 and CDR2: MDHEN, SYDVKM. V was pared by 3 bases and J by 4 bases, with 10 bases between. CDR3 protein: CASSLWGGGNTIYF. DNA of the CDR3: TGTGCCAGCAGTTTGTGGGGGGGCGGAAACACCATATATTTT.

The chain carries TRBV10-2 and TRBJ1-1, with 7 bases identical to TRBD1. The V gene end was trimmed by 6 bases and the J gene end by 0 bases; junction bases not matched to a gene: 4. Germline CDR1 WSHSY, CDR2 SAAADI. CDR3 size: 14 residues. In DNA, the CDR3 is TGCGCCAGCAGCGGGACAGACTTGAACACTGAAGCTTTCTTT. It is translated as CASSGTDLNTEAFF.

This chain links TRBV2 with TRBJ1-2; 8 bases are a match to TRBD1. From germline, CDR1 is SNHLY and CDR2 FYNNEI. The CDR3 sequence is 13 residues long. With V trimmed by 6 bases and J by 6 bases, 6 bases remained unmatched. The DNA of the CDR3 is TGTGCCAGCAGCCCACAGGGGGGTAATGGCTACACCTTC. As protein: CASSPQGGNGYTF.

In its sample, this clone was seen once. The chain is built from TRBV28 and TRBJ1-4; D gene ambiguous. Germline lookup yields CDR1 MDHEN and CDR2 SYDVKM. Trimming removed 6 bases from V and 0 bases from J, with 14 bases in between. The CDR3 length is 16 residues. For the CDR3, the DNA is TGTGCCAGCAGGGCCTCCTTACCAGCAACTAATGAAAAACTGTTTTTT. Its protein product is CASRASLPATNEKLFF.

The chain couples TRBV2 to TRBJ2-1; D not resolved. The ends were cut back, 1 base at V and 2 bases at J, with 9 bases in the middle. The CDR3 has 15 amino acids. Germline values: CDR1 SNHLY, CDR2 FYNNEI. CDR3 region: CASSEGRTTYNEQFF. Written as DNA, the CDR3 is TGTGCCAGCAGTGAAGGTAGAACCACCTACAATGAGCAGTTCTTC.

This chain links TRBV4-1 with TRBJ2-7, with TRBD1 matching over 9 bases. With 2 bases clipped from V and 3 bases from J, the junction kept 5 bases outside the gene matches. CDR1 and CDR2 (germline): MGHRA, YSYEKL. CDR3 length equals 15 residues. CDR3 sequence: CASSQPGTGNYEQYF. The CDR3 bases are TGCGCCAGCAGCCAACCTGGGACAGGGAACTACGAGCAGTACTTC.

J is TRBJ2-5 and V is TRBV7-2, with a weak D call TRBD2 (6 bases). The CDR3 consists of 15 residues. Germline-derived CDR1 and CDR2 are SGHTA and FQGNSA. Trimming shortened V by 1 base and J by 2 bases, and 11 bases separated the two germline ends. The CDR3 loop is CASSLGWRGQETQYF. CDR3 bases: TGTGCCAGCAGCTTAGGGTGGAGGGGTCAAGAGACCCAGTACTTC.

The gene calls are TRBV7-2 and TRBJ2-1; the D gene is possibly TRBD1 (6 bases). Germline-derived CDR1 and CDR2 are SGHTA and FQGNSA. This CDR3 contains 14 residues. V lost 5 bases, J lost 5 bases, and 13 bases lay in between. CDR3 sequence (DNA): TGTGCCAGCAGCGAGACCAGGGGACACAATGAGCAGTTCTTC. Its translation: CASSETRGHNEQFF.

This chain uses TRBV20-1 with TRBJ2-7, with D perhaps TRBD2 (6 bases). This CDR3 is built from 11 residues. Trimming cost V 3 bases and J 6 bases, with 9 bases left between them. The germline V gene has CDR1 DFQATT and CDR2 SNEGSKA (reference sequence). The CDR3: CSASSGSEQYF. The CDR3 DNA is TGCAGTGCTAGTTCCGGGAGCGAGCAGTACTTC.

This chain links TRBV27 with TRBJ1-3, with a possible D match to TRBD1 (5 bases). With 5 bases removed from V and 0 bases from J, the gap between germline ends came to 11 bases. Germline lookup yields CDR1 MNHEY and CDR2 SMNVEV (reference sequence). The CDR3 totals 15 residues. As DNA, the CDR3 is TGTGCCAGCAGTCGGGGGGGAGGCTCTGGAAACACCATATATTTT. Translated: CASSRGGGSGNTIYF.

The rearrangement links TRBV20-1 to TRBJ2-3; D gene uncertain. V was clipped by 3 bases and J by 0 bases, with 7 bases between them. The CDR3 is 13 residues long. Germline CDR1 DFQATT, CDR2 SNEGSKA (reference sequence). CDR3 in amino acids: CSASGPSTDTQYF. CDR3 nucleotide sequence: TGCAGTGCTAGTGGTCCTAGCACAGATACGCAGTATTTT.